This is a list of T cell receptor beta chains from one sample in a study of cytomegalovirus exposure and HLA in healthy donors. TCRdb's copy holds only in-frame clones and misses some; the assay was immunoSEQ multiplex PCR. The data contain approximately 210,000 clones, approximately 85% of them singletons. Input material: PBMCs. The source of these receptors is a woman aged 18-29 years in good health and CMV-seronegative. Each CDR3 is given with its conserved first and last residue. Each record gives: J gene, clone size, D gene, V gene, CDR3 protein, CDR3 DNA. D genes are given only for firm matches. The size entry is marked missing in some rows and otherwise reads once, few, many or a size class.

j_call: TRBJ2-7; clone_size: -; d_call: -; v_call: TRBV27; cdr3_aa: CASSLGSDNSYEQYF; cdr3_nt: TGTGCCAGCAGTTTAGGGTCGGACAACTCCTACGAGCAGTACTTC
j_call: TRBJ1-2; clone_size: -; d_call: TRBD1; v_call: TRBV29-1; cdr3_aa: CSVEVPGTGRSGYTF; cdr3_nt: TGCAGCGTTGAAGTTCCCGGGACAGGGAGGTCTGGCTACACCTTC
j_call: TRBJ1-1; clone_size: -; d_call: -; v_call: TRBV10-2; cdr3_aa: CASSRGWGVRNTEAFF; cdr3_nt: TGCGCCAGCAGTAGGGGCTGGGGGGTGCGGAACACTGAAGCTTTCTTT
j_call: TRBJ2-7; clone_size: -; d_call: TRBD2; v_call: TRBV27; cdr3_aa: CASSFQRGDSYEQYF; cdr3_nt: TGTGCCAGCAGTTTCCAGCGGGGGGACTCCTACGAGCAGTACTTC
j_call: TRBJ1-1; clone_size: -; d_call: -; v_call: TRBV19; cdr3_aa: CASSILPRGTEAFF; cdr3_nt: TGTGCCAGTAGTATCCTTCCGCGAGGCACTGAAGCTTTCTTT
j_call: TRBJ2-1; clone_size: -; d_call: -; v_call: TRBV27; cdr3_aa: CASSLPPGPNGAYNEQFF; cdr3_nt: TGTGCCAGCAGTTTACCACCCGGACCCAACGGGGCCTACAATGAGCAGTTCTTC
j_call: TRBJ1-3; clone_size: -; d_call: TRBD1; v_call: TRBV9; cdr3_aa: CASSVEGQDRNTIYF; cdr3_nt: TGTGCCAGCAGCGTAGAAGGACAGGACAGAAACACCATATATTTT
j_call: TRBJ1-2; clone_size: -; d_call: -; v_call: TRBV6-1; cdr3_aa: CASTDGGPLYGYTF; cdr3_nt: TGTGCCAGCACCGATGGCGGGCCACTCTATGGCTACACCTTC
j_call: TRBJ1-1; clone_size: -; d_call: -; v_call: TRBV30; cdr3_aa: CAWGQSNTEAFF; cdr3_nt: TGTGCCTGGGGGCAGTCGAACACTGAAGCTTTCTTT
j_call: TRBJ2-5; clone_size: -; d_call: TRBD1; v_call: TRBV29-1; cdr3_aa: CSVNPGQQETQYF; cdr3_nt: TGCAGCGTCAATCCGGGACAGCAAGAGACCCAGTACTTC
j_call: TRBJ2-7; clone_size: -; d_call: TRBD1; v_call: TRBV29-1; cdr3_aa: CSVMNIGTGEPYEQYF; cdr3_nt: TGCAGCGTGATGAACATCGGGACAGGGGAGCCCTACGAGCAGTACTTC
j_call: TRBJ1-1; clone_size: -; d_call: TRBD1; v_call: TRBV30; cdr3_aa: CAWSTQGMNTEAFF; cdr3_nt: TGTGCCTGGAGTACACAGGGGATGAACACTGAAGCTTTCTTT
j_call: TRBJ1-2; clone_size: -; d_call: -; v_call: TRBV14; cdr3_aa: CASSQQRGYGYTF; cdr3_nt: TGTGCCAGCAGCCAACAAAGGGGGTATGGCTACACCTTC
j_call: TRBJ2-1; clone_size: -; d_call: TRBD2; v_call: TRBV29-1; cdr3_aa: CSVESGLAGIYNEQFF; cdr3_nt: TGCAGCGTGGAGTCAGGGCTAGCGGGGATATACAATGAGCAGTTCTTC
j_call: TRBJ2-2; clone_size: -; d_call: TRBD2; v_call: TRBV5-1; cdr3_aa: CASSFPGTSGGPGELFF; cdr3_nt: TGCGCCAGCAGCTTTCCTGGGACTAGCGGGGGGCCAGGGGAGCTGTTTTTT
j_call: TRBJ1-1; clone_size: few; d_call: -; v_call: TRBV7-3; cdr3_aa: CASSLDEGAEAFF; cdr3_nt: TGTGCCAGCAGCTTAGATGAGGGGGCTGAAGCTTTCTTT
j_call: TRBJ2-7; clone_size: -; d_call: -; v_call: TRBV29-1; cdr3_aa: CSVGQVTYEQYF; cdr3_nt: TGCAGCGTTGGACAGGTTACCTACGAGCAGTACTTC
j_call: TRBJ1-4; clone_size: -; d_call: -; v_call: TRBV28; cdr3_aa: CASSPPTYEKLFF; cdr3_nt: TGTGCCAGCAGTCCTCCGACATACGAAAAACTGTTTTTT
j_call: TRBJ2-7; clone_size: -; d_call: TRBD1; v_call: TRBV27; cdr3_aa: CASSFRAFRTGEHEQYF; cdr3_nt: TGTGCCAGCAGTTTTCGTGCTTTCAGGACAGGGGAACACGAGCAGTACTTC
j_call: TRBJ2-1; clone_size: -; d_call: TRBD1; v_call: TRBV7-8; cdr3_aa: CASSIDRGTLNEQFF; cdr3_nt: TGTGCCAGCAGCATTGACAGGGGGACCCTGAATGAGCAGTTCTTC
j_call: TRBJ2-3; clone_size: few; d_call: TRBD2; v_call: TRBV6-4; cdr3_aa: CASSGLAGSTDTQYF; cdr3_nt: TGTGCCAGCAGTGGACTAGCGGGGAGCACAGATACGCAGTATTTT
j_call: TRBJ2-1; clone_size: -; d_call: -; v_call: TRBV6-1; cdr3_aa: CASSEEGGGYNEQFF; cdr3_nt: TGTGCCAGCAGTGAAGAGGGAGGGGGGTACAATGAGCAGTTCTTC
j_call: TRBJ1-4; clone_size: -; d_call: TRBD1; v_call: TRBV9; cdr3_aa: CASSPRTGEKLFF; cdr3_nt: TGTGCCAGCAGCCCACGGACAGGTGAAAAACTGTTTTTT
j_call: TRBJ2-1; clone_size: -; d_call: TRBD2; v_call: TRBV2; cdr3_aa: CASTKSSVAGGGFDEQFF; cdr3_nt: TGTGCCAGCACTAAATCGTCGGTAGCGGGGGGCGGGTTCGATGAGCAGTTCTTC
j_call: TRBJ2-7; clone_size: once; d_call: -; v_call: TRBV19; cdr3_aa: CASSILLGAGYEQYF; cdr3_nt: TGTGCCAGTAGTATTTTGTTGGGGGCAGGCTACGAGCAGTACTTC
j_call: TRBJ1-2; clone_size: -; d_call: -; v_call: TRBV5-1; cdr3_aa: CASSLALSSGEILYGYTF; cdr3_nt: TGCGCCAGCAGCTTGGCCCTCTCGAGTGGTGAAATTCTTTATGGCTACACCTTC
j_call: TRBJ1-1; clone_size: -; d_call: -; v_call: TRBV11-2; cdr3_aa: CASSSYSLWNTEAFF; cdr3_nt: TGTGCCAGCAGCTCGTACAGCCTCTGGAACACTGAAGCTTTCTTT
j_call: TRBJ1-2; clone_size: -; d_call: TRBD1; v_call: TRBV10-3; cdr3_aa: CAISESVGTGAYGYTF; cdr3_nt: TGTGCCATCAGTGAGTCAGTAGGAACAGGGGCCTATGGCTACACCTTC
j_call: TRBJ1-2; clone_size: many; d_call: -; v_call: TRBV6-4; cdr3_aa: CASSDSGGGGGYTF; cdr3_nt: TGTGCCAGCAGTGACTCGGGAGGGGGTGGAGGCTACACCTTC
j_call: TRBJ2-3; clone_size: -; d_call: TRBD1; v_call: TRBV29-1; cdr3_aa: CSVVGFLAIDRGGTDTQYF; cdr3_nt: TGCAGCGTTGTGGGGTTCCTAGCCATCGACAGGGGAGGCACAGATACGCAGTATTTT
j_call: TRBJ1-5; clone_size: -; d_call: -; v_call: TRBV19; cdr3_aa: CASRANGEGNQPQHF; cdr3_nt: TGTGCCAGTAGGGCGAACGGGGAGGGCAATCAGCCCCAGCATTTT
j_call: TRBJ1-1; clone_size: -; d_call: TRBD1; v_call: TRBV20-1; cdr3_aa: CSAHKTGEAFF; cdr3_nt: TGCAGTGCCCATAAGACAGGGGAAGCTTTCTTT
j_call: TRBJ2-7; clone_size: -; d_call: TRBD1; v_call: TRBV27; cdr3_aa: CASSLTTGGYEQYF; cdr3_nt: TGTGCCAGCAGTCTAACGACAGGGGGCTACGAGCAGTACTTC
j_call: TRBJ2-1; clone_size: few; d_call: TRBD2; v_call: TRBV27; cdr3_aa: CASSLGPGGNEQFF; cdr3_nt: TGTGCCAGCAGTTTGGGGCCGGGGGGCAATGAGCAGTTCTTC
j_call: TRBJ1-5; clone_size: -; d_call: -; v_call: TRBV12-5; cdr3_aa: CASGLAAGGFGGNQPQHF; cdr3_nt: TGTGCTAGTGGTTTGGCAGCAGGTGGGTTCGGGGGCAATCAGCCCCAGCATTTT
j_call: TRBJ2-7; clone_size: few; d_call: TRBD1; v_call: TRBV6-6; cdr3_aa: CASSLPGQATYEQYF; cdr3_nt: TGTGCCAGCAGTCTCCCGGGACAGGCAACCTACGAGCAGTACTTC
j_call: TRBJ1-1; clone_size: once; d_call: -; v_call: TRBV2; cdr3_aa: CASSEELAGAFF; cdr3_nt: TGTGCCAGCAGTGAAGAGCTGGCGGGGGCTTTCTTT
j_call: TRBJ1-5; clone_size: -; d_call: -; v_call: TRBV7-9; cdr3_aa: CASSLGRGNQPQHF; cdr3_nt: TGTGCCAGCAGCTTAGGCAGGGGCAATCAGCCCCAGCATTTT
j_call: TRBJ2-7; clone_size: -; d_call: TRBD1; v_call: TRBV4-1; cdr3_aa: CASSQAMGDRGVYEQYF; cdr3_nt: TGCGCCAGCAGCCAAGCCATGGGGGACAGGGGAGTCTACGAGCAGTACTTC
j_call: TRBJ1-1; clone_size: once; d_call: -; v_call: TRBV4-2; cdr3_aa: CASSQGPGVMEAFF; cdr3_nt: TGTGCCAGCAGCCAAGGTCCCGGGGTTATGGAAGCTTTCTTT
j_call: TRBJ2-5; clone_size: -; d_call: TRBD1; v_call: TRBV5-6; cdr3_aa: CASSLDRGQETQYF; cdr3_nt: TGTGCCAGCAGCTTAGACAGGGGGCAAGAGACCCAGTACTTC
j_call: TRBJ2-3; clone_size: -; d_call: -; v_call: TRBV5-8; cdr3_aa: CASSLSRVLAADTQYF; cdr3_nt: TGTGCCAGCAGCCTCTCCAGAGTACTAGCCGCAGATACGCAGTATTTT
j_call: TRBJ1-3; clone_size: -; d_call: -; v_call: TRBV5-1; cdr3_aa: CASTSGSSGNTIYF; cdr3_nt: TGCGCCAGCACCTCAGGGTCTTCTGGAAACACCATATATTTT
j_call: TRBJ1-3; clone_size: -; d_call: -; v_call: TRBV5-1; cdr3_aa: CASSSQGPSGNTIYF; cdr3_nt: TGCGCCAGCAGCTCCCAGGGTCCCTCTGGAAACACCATATATTTT
j_call: TRBJ1-5; clone_size: -; d_call: -; v_call: TRBV30; cdr3_aa: CAWSGSIRSYSNQPQHF; cdr3_nt: TGTGCCTGGAGTGGTAGCATAAGGAGCTATAGCAATCAGCCCCAGCATTTT
j_call: TRBJ1-2; clone_size: -; d_call: -; v_call: TRBV28; cdr3_aa: CASSWAKSGYTF; cdr3_nt: TGTGCCAGCAGCTGGGCCAAAAGTGGCTACACCTTC
j_call: TRBJ1-2; clone_size: -; d_call: TRBD1; v_call: TRBV6-5; cdr3_aa: CASSYHNRGNYGYTF; cdr3_nt: TGTGCCAGCAGTTACCATAACAGGGGTAACTATGGCTACACCTTC
j_call: TRBJ2-5; clone_size: -; d_call: -; v_call: TRBV10-3; cdr3_aa: CAISEVRQGFETQYF; cdr3_nt: TGTGCCATCAGTGAAGTACGGCAGGGCTTCGAGACCCAGTACTTC
j_call: TRBJ1-2; clone_size: -; d_call: -; v_call: TRBV7-9; cdr3_aa: CASSFGTDPGEAPYGYTF; cdr3_nt: TGTGCCAGCAGCTTTGGGACGGACCCGGGGGAAGCTCCCTATGGCTACACCTTC
j_call: TRBJ2-2; clone_size: once; d_call: -; v_call: TRBV30; cdr3_aa: CAWDAGQRTGELFF; cdr3_nt: TGTGCCTGGGACGCGGGGCAACGGACCGGGGAGCTGTTTTTT
j_call: TRBJ1-1; clone_size: -; d_call: -; v_call: TRBV13; cdr3_aa: CASSFPDRGPEAFF; cdr3_nt: TGTGCCAGCAGCTTCCCAGACCGTGGGCCTGAAGCTTTCTTT
j_call: TRBJ1-2; clone_size: -; d_call: TRBD1; v_call: TRBV6-5; cdr3_aa: CASGLTGMTYGYTF; cdr3_nt: TGTGCCAGCGGTTTGACAGGGATGACCTATGGCTACACCTTC